A selection of T cell receptor beta chains follows, all from one sample in a study of OX40 agonist ivuxolimab in advanced cancers. Measured with immunoSEQ multiplex PCR; TCRdb has only the in-frame clones, and not every one. This table has 39,000 or so clones, about 90% appearing once. Sequences were derived from CD4+ or CD8+ T cells sorted from blood, sampled in a trial of the OX40 agonist ivuxolimab. The receptors stem from an adult with an advanced solid tumor such as melanoma, head and neck, liver or kidney cancer. Both conserved end residues are part of each CDR3. The order of the fields is V gene, D gene, J gene, clone size, CDR3 protein, CDR3 DNA. D genes are given only for firm matches. Clone sizes are given selectively: once, few, many, or a class where the clone is expanded.

V: TRBV6-1; D: .; J: TRBJ2-3; size: few; CDR3: CASSSLGTDTQYF; DNA: TGTGCCAGCAGTTCTTTGGGGACAGATACGCAGTATTTT
V: TRBV18; D: .; J: TRBJ2-3; size: .; CDR3: CASSPSGGVGSTDTQYF; DNA: TGTGCCAGCTCACCATCCGGAGGGGTCGGGAGCACAGATACGCAGTATTTT
V: TRBV27; D: .; J: TRBJ2-6; size: .; CDR3: CASSLSFPGANVLTF; DNA: TGTGCCAGCAGTTTATCTTTTCCTGGGGCCAACGTCCTGACTTTC
V: TRBV2; D: TRBD2; J: TRBJ2-1; size: .; CDR3: CASGGSAGVDNEQFF; DNA: TGTGCCAGTGGGGGGTCAGCGGGAGTGGACAATGAGCAGTTCTTC
V: TRBV7-9; D: .; J: TRBJ2-6; size: .; CDR3: CASSPPSGANVLTF; DNA: TGTGCCAGCAGCCCCCCCTCTGGGGCCAACGTCCTGACTTTC
V: TRBV27; D: TRBD2; J: TRBJ2-7; size: few; CDR3: CASSFRLADLDEQYF; DNA: TGTGCCAGCAGTTTTCGGCTAGCGGACCTCGACGAGCAGTACTTC
V: TRBV19; D: .; J: TRBJ2-1; size: .; CDR3: CASSQTGVNEQFF; DNA: TGTGCCAGTAGTCAGACGGGGGTCAATGAGCAGTTCTTC
V: TRBV10-1; D: .; J: TRBJ2-1; size: .; CDR3: CASSESGGIHNEQFF; DNA: TGCGCCAGCAGTGAGTCCGGCGGGATCCACAATGAGCAGTTCTTC
V: TRBV10-2; D: .; J: TRBJ2-7; size: .; CDR3: CASRDYEQYF; DNA: TGCGCCAGCAGAGACTACGAGCAGTACTTC
V: TRBV6-6; D: TRBD1; J: TRBJ2-2; size: once; CDR3: CASGTGVIAGELFF; DNA: TGTGCCAGCGGAACAGGGGTGATCGCCGGGGAGCTGTTTTTT
V: TRBV28; D: TRBD1; J: TRBJ1-2; size: .; CDR3: CASSLRQGPGYTF; DNA: TGTGCCAGCAGTTTGAGACAGGGACCAGGCTACACCTTC
V: TRBV21-1; D: .; J: TRBJ2-5; size: .; CDR3: CATRSVTQYF; DNA: TGTGCCACCAGATCTGTGACCCAGTACTTC
V: TRBV30; D: TRBD2; J: TRBJ2-7; size: .; CDR3: CAWSRPGTSGRATYF; DNA: TGTGCCTGGAGCCGCCCCGGGACTAGCGGGAGGGCCACGTACTTC
V: TRBV6-6; D: TRBD2; J: TRBJ2-3; size: .; CDR3: CATASGRIDTQYF; DNA: TGTGCCACGGCTAGCGGGAGAATAGATACGCAGTATTTT
V: TRBV6-1; D: .; J: TRBJ2-1; size: .; CDR3: CASSEFGTPNNEQFF; DNA: TGTGCCAGCAGTGAATTTGGGACTCCTAACAATGAGCAGTTCTTC
V: TRBV6-4; D: .; J: TRBJ2-1; size: .; CDR3: CASSDGGADYNEQFF; DNA: TGTGCCAGCAGTGACGGCGGGGCCGACTACAATGAGCAGTTCTTC
V: TRBV30; D: .; J: TRBJ2-1; size: .; CDR3: CAWTYMLGSYNEQFF; DNA: TGTGCCTGGACCTATATGCTAGGCTCCTACAATGAGCAGTTCTTC
V: TRBV7-8; D: TRBD2; J: TRBJ2-1; size: few; CDR3: CASSATSGSYNEQFF; DNA: TGTGCCAGCAGCGCGACTAGCGGGAGTTACAATGAGCAGTTCTTC
V: TRBV6-1; D: .; J: TRBJ2-2; size: .; CDR3: CASSESTYTGELFF; DNA: TGTGCCAGCAGTGAAAGCACCTACACCGGGGAGCTGTTTTTT
V: TRBV27; D: TRBD2; J: TRBJ2-1; size: .; CDR3: CASSPWTSGGNNEQFF; DNA: TGTGCCAGCAGTCCCTGGACTAGCGGGGGGAACAATGAGCAGTTCTTC
V: TRBV6-5; D: .; J: TRBJ1-2; size: once; CDR3: CASSSPAGHGYTF; DNA: TGTGCCAGCAGTTCCCCGGCGGGGCATGGCTACACCTTC
V: TRBV9; D: TRBD2; J: TRBJ2-3; size: .; CDR3: CASSAGLAGGDTQYF; DNA: TGTGCCAGCAGCGCGGGACTAGCGGGAGGAGATACGCAGTATTTT
V: TRBV9; D: TRBD1; J: TRBJ1-2; size: .; CDR3: CASSGGTGGAYGYTF; DNA: TGTGCCAGCAGCGGAGGGACAGGGGGCGCCTATGGCTACACCTTC
V: TRBV6-5; D: .; J: TRBJ2-7; size: once; CDR3: CASGDFTYEQYF; DNA: TGTGCCAGCGGGGACTTTACCTACGAGCAGTACTTC
V: TRBV5-4; D: .; J: TRBJ2-7; size: .; CDR3: CASSTGLRPYEQYF; DNA: TGTGCCAGCAGCACAGGACTTAGGCCATACGAGCAGTACTTC
V: TRBV7-2; D: .; J: TRBJ2-7; size: few; CDR3: CASSLGAYEQYF; DNA: TGTGCCAGCAGCTTGGGTGCCTACGAGCAGTACTTC
V: TRBV10-3; D: TRBD2; J: TRBJ2-1; size: once; CDR3: CATEGLAGANEQFF; DNA: TGTGCCACCGAGGGACTAGCGGGAGCCAATGAGCAGTTCTTC